The 30 T cell receptor beta chains reported below all come from one sample, sequenced in a study of siplizumab effects on memory and regulatory T cells. The data were produced by immunoSEQ multiplex PCR, yet TCRdb's version contains in-frame clones alone and is incomplete. The sample yields tens of thousands of clones, about 89% seen once. The sample consisted of CD8+ T cells sorted from blood. These receptors came from a human donor in good health.

The chain recombines TRBV13 with TRBJ1-1; a weak D match, TRBD1 (6 bases). Trimming shortened V by 4 bases and J by 0 bases, and 15 bases separated the two germline ends. The CDR3 is 16 residues long. Germline values: CDR1 PRHDT, CDR2 FYEKMQ (reference sequence). The CDR3 loop is CASSSGHRTVNTEAFF. DNA of the CDR3: TGTGCCAGCAGCTCGGGGCACCGGACAGTGAACACTGAAGCTTTCTTT.

J is TRBJ2-7 and V is TRBV29-1; D may be TRBD2 (6 bases). CDR3 length equals 12 residues. Germline V CDR1 and CDR2: SQVTM, ANQGSEA. Trimming removed 7 bases from V and 2 bases from J, with 12 bases in between. This CDR3 is CSGGTSPYEQYF. CDR3 coding DNA: TGCAGCGGAGGGACTTCGCCCTACGAGCAGTACTTC.

The chain recombines TRBV4-1 with TRBJ2-3; a weak D match, TRBD2 (6 bases). Germline V gene sequence: CDR1 MGHRA, CDR2 YSYEKL. The CDR3 totals 13 residues. Trimming took 4 bases from V and 7 from J, leaving 12 bases between them. The CDR3 reads CASSLGTSHTQYF. In DNA, the CDR3 is TGCGCCAGCAGCCTCGGGACTTCCCATACGCAGTATTTT.

The chain employs TRBV27 and TRBJ2-1; maybe TRBD1 (6 bases). Germline loops: CDR1 MNHEY, CDR2 SMNVEV (reference sequence). V lost 4 bases and J 1 base, leaving 8 bases between the germline ends. The CDR3 totals 14 residues. Here the CDR3 reads CASSSQGSYNEQFF. The CDR3 nucleotides are TGTGCCAGCAGTTCCCAGGGGTCCTACAATGAGCAGTTCTTC.

The V and J genes are TRBV5-4 and TRBJ2-1; the D is unclear. V lost 2 bases, J lost 1 base, and 7 bases lay in between. In germline, CDR1 is SGHNT, CDR2 YYREEE (reference sequence). The CDR3 extends over 14 amino acids. The CDR3 nucleotides read TGTGCCAGCAGCTTAAGCGAATCCTACAATGAGCAGTTCTTC. Translating gives CASSLSESYNEQFF.

This chain uses TRBV4-1 with TRBJ2-7; 7 bases align to TRBD2. Germline V gene data show CDR1 as MGHRA and CDR2 as YSYEKL. This CDR3 spans 13 amino acids. With V trimmed by 7 bases and J by 3 bases, 6 bases remained unmatched. The CDR3 loop is CASMGGSSYEQYF. For the CDR3, the DNA is TGCGCCAGCATGGGCGGGAGTAGCTACGAGCAGTACTTC.

The chain recombines TRBV4-1 with TRBJ2-1, with D perhaps matching TRBD2 (7 bases). This CDR3 comprises 16 residues. Looked up from germline, CDR1 is MGHRA and CDR2 is YSYEKL. Trimming took 0 bases from V and 3 from J, leaving 12 bases between them. The CDR3 region is CASSQELRGGYNEQFF. CDR3 in DNA: TGCGCCAGCAGCCAAGAATTGAGGGGGGGCTACAATGAGCAGTTCTTC.

V and J are TRBV7-9 and TRBJ2-4; 9 positions agree with TRBD1. The CDR3 consists of 15 residues. Germline V gene data show CDR1 as SEHNR and CDR2 as FQNEAQ (reference sequence). Unmatched junction bases numbered 4, after V lost 6 bases and J lost 1 base. The CDR3 coding sequence is TGTGCCAGCAGGTCGGACAGGGGTGCCAAAAACATTCAGTACTTC. It specifies CASRSDRGAKNIQYF.

This rearrangement joins TRBV27 to TRBJ2-7; 8 positions match TRBD2. The CDR3 covers 14 residues. Germline loops: CDR1 MNHEY, CDR2 SMNVEV (reference sequence). V lost 2 bases, J lost 3 bases, and 3 bases stayed unmatched. CDR3 in amino acids: CASSLAGGYYEQYF. In nucleotides, the CDR3 is TGTGCCAGCAGTTTAGCGGGGGGTTACTACGAGCAGTACTTC.

This clone was counted once. In DNA form, the CDR3 reads TGCGCCAGCAGCCTCCGGGACAGGGGTTTAGACACCGGGGAGCTGTTTTTT. Protein product: CASSLRDRGLDTGELFF. The chain carries TRBV4-1 and TRBJ2-2, with TRBD1 matching over 10 bases. This CDR3 region has 17 residues. V shed 4 bases and J 3 bases; nucleotides not matched to a gene: 8. Germline values: CDR1 MGHRA, CDR2 YSYEKL.

The J gene is TRBJ1-2, the V gene TRBV5-4; the match to TRBD1 covers 7 bases. Germline V CDR1 and CDR2: SGHNT, YYREEE (reference sequence). The CDR3 covers 15 residues. With 1 base clipped from V and 0 bases from J, the junction kept 3 bases outside the gene matches. This CDR3 is CASSLTGETNYGYTF. The CDR3 nucleotides are TGTGCCAGCAGCTTGACAGGGGAGACTAACTATGGCTACACCTTC.

The gene calls are TRBV9 and TRBJ2-3; the match to TRBD2 covers 12 bases. V shed 3 bases and J 2 bases; nucleotides not matched to a gene: 4. CDR3 length: 16 residues. Germline values: CDR1 SGDLS, CDR2 YYNGEE. CDR3 bases: TGTGCCAGCAGCGGCGGACTAGCGGGGTACACAGATACGCAGTATTTT. Translating gives CASSGGLAGYTDTQYF.

The chain has TRBV5-4 and TRBJ2-5; no definite D call. The CDR3 has 11 residues. Trimming shortened V by 7 bases and J by 1 base, and 5 bases separated the two germline ends. The germline V gene has CDR1 SGHNT and CDR2 YYREEE (reference sequence). The CDR3 DNA reads TGTGCCAGCGGGCCCCAAGAGACCCAGTACTTC. Its protein product is CASGPQETQYF.

This clone was observed a single time. This chain links TRBV19 with TRBJ2-1, with D perhaps being TRBD1 or TRBD2 (5 bases each). The CDR3 covers 15 residues. Trimming removed 3 bases from V and 5 bases from J, with 14 bases in between. Germline V gives CDR1 LNHDA, CDR2 SQIVND (reference sequence). CDR3 residues: CASSILGTVDNEQFF. Here the CDR3 DNA reads TGTGCCAGTAGTATCCTCGGGACGGTTGACAATGAGCAGTTCTTC.

The chain uses TRBV27 and TRBJ2-1, with D possibly being TRBD2 (6 bases). Trimming left V 5 bases short and J 1 base short, with 12 bases between. The CDR3 length is 15 residues. From germline, CDR1 is MNHEY and CDR2 SMNVEV (reference sequence). The CDR3 sequence: CASSIYGGSYNEQFF. CDR3 bases: TGTGCCAGCAGTATCTATGGGGGGTCCTACAATGAGCAGTTCTTC.

The chain's CDR3 is CASVPTGLPYNEQFF. CDR3 DNA: TGTGCCAGCGTCCCAACCGGACTACCCTACAATGAGCAGTTCTTC. The chain links TRBV7-8 to TRBJ2-1; possible D gene TRBD2, 6 bases. Germline CDR1 and CDR2: SGHVS and FQNEAQ. Trimming left V 8 bases short and J 2 bases short, with 16 bases between. This CDR3 contains 15 residues.

The chain joins TRBV12-5 to TRBJ2-5, with a weak D call TRBD1 (5 bases). This CDR3 has 14 residues. V gave up 1 base and J gave up 1 base, with 7 bases separating them. Germline loops: CDR1 LGHNT, CDR2 FRNRAP. CDR3 region: CASGLGTSQETQYF. The CDR3 DNA reads as TGTGCTAGTGGTTTGGGGACATCCCAAGAGACCCAGTACTTC.

V gene TRBV30 combines with J gene TRBJ2-7, with 14 bases matching TRBD2. Germline V gene sequence: CDR1 GTSNPN, CDR2 SVGIG (reference sequence). The CDR3 sequence is 14 residues long. With 6 bases clipped from V and 7 bases from J, the junction kept 8 bases outside the gene matches. The CDR3 spells CACDTGTSGSEQYF. CDR3 bases: TGTGCCTGTGACACCGGGACTAGCGGGAGTGAGCAGTACTTC.

The sample holds one count of this clone. V gene TRBV5-6 combines with J gene TRBJ2-7; D call uncertain. CDR1 SGHDT and CDR2 YYEEEE come from the germline V gene. V was shortened by 0 bases and J by 0 bases, with 10 bases between the two germline ends. The CDR3 is 15 amino acids. DNA of the CDR3: TGTGCCAGCAGCTTGGTCACACTGAGCTCCTACGAGCAGTACTTC. It encodes CASSLVTLSSYEQYF.

This sequence joins TRBV30 and TRBJ2-7; TRBD1 aligns across 11 bases. The germline V gene encodes CDR1 GTSNPN and CDR2 SVGIG (reference sequence). The CDR3 covers 14 residues. V was clipped by 8 bases and J by 2 bases; unmatched bases: 8. This chain's CDR3 is CASSPGQGAYEQYF. The CDR3 DNA is TGTGCCAGCAGTCCGGGACAGGGGGCCTACGAGCAGTACTTC.

V and J are TRBV6-1 and TRBJ2-3; the match to TRBD2 covers 10 bases. The CDR3 runs 15 residues. V lost 2 bases to trimming and J lost 2 bases; unmatched junction nucleotides: 1. CDR1 and CDR2 (germline): MNHNS, SASEGT. The CDR3 spells CASSESGGATDTQYF. CDR3 DNA sequence: TGTGCCAGCAGTGAAAGCGGGGGGGCCACAGATACGCAGTATTTT.

The J gene is TRBJ2-1, the V gene TRBV6-9, with no clear D. This CDR3 is built from 13 residues. Between the trimmed V and J ends, which lost 3 bases and 8 bases, there was a span of 11 bases. Germline V gives CDR1 MNHGY, CDR2 SVAAGI. The CDR3 protein is CASSYTRGDEQFF. CDR3 coding DNA: TGTGCCAGCAGTTACACCCGAGGCGATGAGCAGTTCTTC.

The V and J genes are TRBV5-1 and TRBJ2-5, with a weak D call TRBD2 (7 bases). Germline loops: CDR1 SGHRS, CDR2 YFSETQ. The CDR3 consists of 16 residues. Trimming left V 0 bases short and J 5 bases short, with 17 bases between. The CDR3 sequence is CASSLVEGGPGETQYF. CDR3 in DNA: TGCGCCAGCAGCTTGGTTGAGGGGGGGCCCGGTGAGACCCAGTACTTC.

This clone was seen a single time. The rearrangement uses TRBV6-4 and TRBJ2-1; TRBD2 matches 8 bases. This CDR3 comprises 14 residues. V dropped 2 bases and J dropped 8; count of bases not matched to a gene: 5. From germline, CDR1 is MRHNA and CDR2 SNTAGT. Here the CDR3 DNA reads TGTGCCAGCAGTGACGGGAATAGCGGGGATGAGCAGTTCTTC. Protein: CASSDGNSGDEQFF.

This clone was observed a handful of times. The chain carries TRBV9 and TRBJ2-7, with 8 positions matching TRBD2. The J segment lost 5 bases and the V segment lost 0 bases, leaving 7 bases of the junction unmatched. CDR1 SGDLS and CDR2 YYNGEE come from the germline V gene. The CDR3 is 15 amino acids. For the CDR3, the DNA is TGTGCCAGCAGCGTAGCCCCGGGGGGGACGGACGAGCAGTACTTC. Amino acid sequence: CASSVAPGGTDEQYF.

This rearrangement joins TRBV19 to TRBJ2-4; 9 bases match TRBD2. The CDR3 is 12 amino acids. The V and J ends lost 11 bases and 6 bases, in that order; junction bases with no gene match: 5. Germline V lookup: CDR1 LNHDA, CDR2 SQIVND (reference sequence). The chain's CDR3 is CAAGRGGNIQYF. The CDR3 DNA reads TGTGCCGCCGGGCGGGGGGGAAACATTCAGTACTTC.

The rearrangement links TRBV12-1 to TRBJ2-7; the D call in the table, TRBD2, was not verified against the DNA. TRBV12-1 corresponds to a pseudogene. This CDR3 comprises 12 residues. CDR3 amino acids: CASSSKPHEQYF. The CDR3 bases are TGTGCCAGCAGCTCTAAGCCCCACGAGCAGTACTTC.

This chain joins TRBV27 and TRBJ2-7, with TRBD2 as a possible D gene (5 bases). V was shortened by 5 bases and J by 2 bases, with 10 bases between the two germline ends. Germline CDR1 is MNHEY and CDR2 is SMNVEV (reference sequence). This CDR3 spans 13 amino acids. The CDR3 DNA follows: TGTGCCAGCAGTACCGGGGTCACCTACGAGCAGTACTTC. This translates into CASSTGVTYEQYF.

The CDR3 reads CASSLKTGGFEKLFF. CDR3 DNA: TGTGCCAGCAGCTTAAAAACAGGGGGATTTGAAAAACTGTTTTTT. The V call is TRBV7-6, the J call TRBJ1-4; 8 nucleotides line up with TRBD1. This CDR3 region has 15 residues. The germline CDR1 and CDR2 sequences are SGHVS and FNYEAQ. V dropped 2 bases and J dropped 7; count of bases not matched to a gene: 6.

This clone showed up just once. V usage is TRBV10-2 and J usage is TRBJ1-2; D is unclear. V lost 4 bases and J 0 bases, leaving 12 bases between the germline ends. Germline V gene sequence: CDR1 WSHSY, CDR2 SAAADI. The CDR3 loop spans 15 amino acids. CDR3 loop: CASSGYVGSNYGYTF. Here the CDR3 DNA reads TGCGCCAGCAGTGGATATGTCGGCTCTAACTATGGCTACACCTTC.